This T cell receptor (beta chain) was retrieved from a study of T-cell reconstitution after alpha-beta-depleted transplantation in children. Germline loops: CDR1 DFQATT, CDR2 SNEGSKA (reference sequence). The length of the CDR3 is 14 residues. Unique molecular identifiers were used in preparing the TCRbeta library. One entry per CDR3 protein results from TCRdb running MiXCR on the PCR reads. The data contain 200,000 to 250,000 distinct CDR3 sequences, approximately 9.9% of them seen just once; the ten biggest clones take up over 4.5%. In regard to this clonotype: A much larger clone sits a single nucleotide away, making a read error possible.

V usage is TRBV20-1 and J usage is TRBJ2-3, with TRBD1 matching 12 bases. The sequence was obtained from a human donor who donated a stem cell graft to a child with SCID. The starting material was PBMCs from the stem cell graft donor, obtained from the stem cell graft. The CDR3 DNA sequence: TGCTGTTTGGGGGGGACAGGGGGCGCAGATACGCAGTATTTT. It is translated as CCLGGTGGADTQYF.